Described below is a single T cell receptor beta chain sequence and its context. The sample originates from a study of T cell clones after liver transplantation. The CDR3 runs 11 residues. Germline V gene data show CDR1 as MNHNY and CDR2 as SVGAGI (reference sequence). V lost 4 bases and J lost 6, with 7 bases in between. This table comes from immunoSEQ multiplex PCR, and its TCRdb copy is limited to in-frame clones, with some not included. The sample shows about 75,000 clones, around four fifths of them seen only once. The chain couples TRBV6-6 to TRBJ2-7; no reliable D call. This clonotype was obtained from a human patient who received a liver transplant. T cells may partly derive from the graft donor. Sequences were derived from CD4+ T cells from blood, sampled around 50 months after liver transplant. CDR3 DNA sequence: TGTGCCAGCAGTTTGGTGGGCGAGCAGTACTTC. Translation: CASSLVGEQYF.